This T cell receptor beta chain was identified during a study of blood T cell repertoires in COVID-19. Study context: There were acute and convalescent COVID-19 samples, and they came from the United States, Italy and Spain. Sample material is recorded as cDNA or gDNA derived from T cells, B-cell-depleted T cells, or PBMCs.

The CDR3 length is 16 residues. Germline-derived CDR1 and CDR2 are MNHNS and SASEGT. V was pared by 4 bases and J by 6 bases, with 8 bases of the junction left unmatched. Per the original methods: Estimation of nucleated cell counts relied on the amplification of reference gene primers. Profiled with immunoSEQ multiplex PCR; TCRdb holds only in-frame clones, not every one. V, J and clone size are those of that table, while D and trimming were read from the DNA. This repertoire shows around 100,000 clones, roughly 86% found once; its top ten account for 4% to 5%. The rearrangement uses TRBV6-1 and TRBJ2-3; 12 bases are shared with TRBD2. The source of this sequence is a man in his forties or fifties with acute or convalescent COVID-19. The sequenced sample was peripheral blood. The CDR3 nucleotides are TGTGCCAGCAGTGTCGATCTAGCGGGAGGGCGGGATACGCAGTATTTT. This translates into CASSVDLAGGRDTQYF.